The 31 T cell receptor beta chains presented below share a single source sample, sequenced in a study of blood T cell repertoires in COVID-19. Measured with immunoSEQ multiplex PCR; TCRdb has only the in-frame clones, and not every one. The repertoire consists of roughly 100,000 clones, with 80% to 90% occurring once and the leading ten covering 3% to 4.5%. Sequenced: peripheral blood. Source of these receptors: a woman aged 60 to 75 with acute or convalescent COVID-19.

The rearrangement links TRBV19 to TRBJ1-1, with 9 bases lining up with TRBD1. V was clipped by 6 bases and J by 0 bases; unmatched bases: 2. Germline CDR1 reads LNHDA; CDR2 reads SQIVND (reference sequence). The CDR3 runs to 14 residues. CDR3 amino acids: CASRDRGMNTEAFF. CDR3 DNA: TGTGCCAGTAGGGACAGGGGTATGAACACTGAAGCTTTCTTT.

This chain connects TRBV18 to TRBJ2-7, with 10 bases that match TRBD2. After removal of 0 bases from V and 2 bases from J, the junction contained 4 bases not matched to a gene. CDR1 and CDR2 (germline): KGHSH, LQKENI. The CDR3 runs 16 residues. CDR3: CASSPPSGRGAYEQYF. The CDR3 DNA sequence: TGTGCCAGCTCACCACCGAGCGGGAGGGGGGCCTACGAGCAGTACTTC.

The genes are TRBV4-2 and TRBJ1-3, with 7 nucleotides matching TRBD1. The ends lost 1 base at V and 1 base at J; junction bases unmatched: 1. The CDR3 is 15 amino acids. Per the germline V gene, CDR1 is LGHNA and CDR2 is YNFKEQ. CDR3 nucleotide sequence: TGTGCCAGCAGCCAAGCAGGGGGGTCTGGAAACACCATATATTTT. Its translation is CASSQAGGSGNTIYF.

This sequence joins TRBV6-5 and TRBJ2-1; TRBD2 agrees at 12 bases. Germline trimming cut 6 bases from V and 4 bases from J; bases unmatched to any gene: 4. CDR1 is MNHEY and CDR2 is SVGAGI in the germline V gene. This CDR3 is built from 15 residues. This chain's CDR3 is CASSLTSGGYNEQFF. The CDR3 DNA is TGTGCCAGCAGCCTCACTAGCGGGGGGTACAATGAGCAGTTCTTC.

This clone is medium-sized. The chain employs TRBV7-9 and TRBJ1-5; D remains unclear. The CDR3 extends over 13 amino acids. CDR1 and CDR2 (germline): SEHNR, FQNEAQ (reference sequence). The V end lost 4 bases, the J end lost 5 bases, and 9 bases lay between the germline ends. CDR3 protein: CASSSGGYQPQHF. CDR3 nucleotides: TGTGCCAGCAGCTCGGGAGGATATCAGCCCCAGCATTTT.

The chain uses TRBV29-1 and TRBJ1-1, with 10 bases aligning to TRBD1. V dropped 6 bases and J dropped 3; count of bases not matched to a gene: 4. CDR3 length: 13 residues. Germline CDR1 and CDR2: SQVTM and ANQGSEA. CDR3 bases: TGCAGCGTGGGACAGGGGAGTTACACTGAAGCTTTCTTT. Translating it yields CSVGQGSYTEAFF.

The chain is built from TRBV15 and TRBJ2-2; weak D call: TRBD2 (6 bases). This CDR3 spans 14 amino acids. Trimming stripped 8 bases from V and 7 bases from J, with 17 bases between. From germline, CDR1 is LNHNV and CDR2 YYDKDF (reference sequence). The DNA for the CDR3 is TGTGCCACCGGGCTGGGCGGGACGGACGGGGAGCTGTTTTTT. Translated: CATGLGGTDGELFF.

The chain couples TRBV27 to TRBJ2-1; maybe TRBD1 (7 bases). The CDR3 is 11 residues long. V lost 11 bases, J lost 7 bases, and 12 bases lay in between. Germline loops: CDR1 MNHEY, CDR2 SMNVEV (reference sequence). The CDR3 DNA reads as TGTGCCCCGGCAGGGGGGAATGAGCAGTTCTTC. It specifies CAPAGGNEQFF.

The chain uses TRBV11-3 and TRBJ2-1; no reliable D call. Germline V lookup: CDR1 SGHNT, CDR2 YENEEA. V was clipped by 0 bases and J by 9 bases, with 9 bases between them. This CDR3 is 13 amino acids long. The CDR3 DNA is TGTGCCAGCAGCTTAGACAGGTCAACTGAGCAGTTCTTC. It codes for CASSLDRSTEQFF.

V is TRBV11-3 and J is TRBJ2-2; 13 positions match TRBD2. Germline CDR1 is SGHNT and CDR2 is YENEEA. The CDR3 extends over 16 amino acids. Trimming at V came to 2 bases and at J to 5 bases, leaving 2 bases not matched to a gene. Written as DNA, the CDR3 is TGTGCCAGCAGCTTAATACTAGCGGGAGGGACCGGGGAGCTGTTTTTT. It is translated as CASSLILAGGTGELFF.

This chain uses TRBV2 with TRBJ1-1; no clear D. The CDR3 sequence is 13 residues long. Germline loops: CDR1 SNHLY, CDR2 FYNNEI. Deletions cut 6 bases from V and 1 base from J, with 9 bases between. The DNA of the CDR3 is TGTGCCAGCAGCTTTATCAGGAACACTGAAGCTTTCTTT. It translates to CASSFIRNTEAFF.

This chain links TRBV27 with TRBJ2-5; maybe TRBD2 (5 bases). This CDR3 is built from 14 residues. Germline CDR1 and CDR2: MNHEY and SMNVEV (reference sequence). Between the trimmed V and J ends, which lost 5 bases and 4 bases, there was a span of 14 bases. The CDR3 sequence: CASSPQTTPETQYF. For the CDR3, the DNA is TGTGCCAGCAGTCCACAGACTACCCCAGAGACCCAGTACTTC.

The rearrangement links TRBV6-1 to TRBJ2-1; a weak D match, TRBD2 (5 bases). The germline V and J ends were trimmed by 3 bases and 8 bases, with 23 bases remaining between them. The germline gives CDR1 MNHNS, CDR2 SASEGT. The CDR3 consists of 17 residues. The CDR3 DNA reads as TGTGCCAGCAGTGATCCGCGGGTTTCCCTAACGCGCGATGAGCAGTTCTTC. Translation: CASSDPRVSLTRDEQFF.

This sequence joins TRBV15 and TRBJ1-1; D is perhaps TRBD1 (5 bases). From germline, CDR1 is LNHNV and CDR2 YYDKDF (reference sequence). The CDR3 length is 12 residues. Trimming shortened V by 4 bases and J by 8 bases, and 11 bases separated the two germline ends. CDR3 in amino acids: CATSISGIEAFF. In DNA form, the CDR3 reads TGTGCCACCAGCATCTCAGGGATAGAAGCTTTCTTT.

The chain links TRBV19 to TRBJ1-2; TRBD1 matches at 7 bases. This CDR3 is 14 amino acids long. V shed 6 bases and J 6 bases; nucleotides not matched to a gene: 10. Germline values: CDR1 LNHDA, CDR2 SQIVND (reference sequence). CDR3 sequence: CASSLDRVNHGYTF. The CDR3 DNA is TGTGCCAGTAGCCTCGACAGGGTAAATCATGGCTACACCTTC.

The V and J genes are TRBV7-8 and TRBJ1-6, with a possible D match to TRBD1 (5 bases). Trimming took off 0 bases at V and 0 bases at J, with 9 bases between the two ends. CDR1 is SGHVS and CDR2 is FQNEAQ in the germline V gene. The CDR3 contains 17 residues. This CDR3 reads CASSLANRNSYNSPLHF. The CDR3 DNA reads TGTGCCAGCAGCTTAGCGAACAGGAACTCCTATAATTCACCCCTCCACTTT.

The chain couples TRBV24-1 to TRBJ2-2; D uncertain. The V end lost 5 bases, the J end lost 1 base, and 4 bases lay between the germline ends. CDR1 is KGHDR and CDR2 is SFDVKD in the germline V gene. The CDR3 spans 13 residues. CDR3 sequence: CATSVMNTGELFF. Written as DNA, the CDR3 is TGTGCCACCAGTGTTATGAACACCGGGGAGCTGTTTTTT.

V gene TRBV28 combines with J gene TRBJ1-5, with 10 positions matching TRBD1. The trim removed 6 bases at V and 9 bases at J, leaving 11 bases unmatched. The CDR3 runs 15 residues. Germline CDR1 reads MDHEN; CDR2 reads SYDVKM. The CDR3 loop is CASRTGQGSWAPQHF. CDR3 DNA: TGTGCCAGCAGAACGGGACAGGGGAGTTGGGCGCCCCAGCATTTT.

The V and J genes are TRBV27 and TRBJ2-1, with 7 bases lining up with TRBD2. This CDR3 has 14 amino acids. Trimming cost V 3 bases and J 6 bases; bases outside gene matches: 5. Per the germline V gene, CDR1 is MNHEY and CDR2 is SMNVEV (reference sequence). CDR3 sequence reads: CASSFQRDGNEQFF. CDR3 nucleotide sequence: TGTGCCAGCAGTTTTCAGCGGGACGGCAATGAGCAGTTCTTC.

The J gene is TRBJ2-1, the V gene TRBV3-1 (or the pseudogene TRBV3-2), with TRBD2 matching over 9 bases. There are 20 residues in the CDR3. Germline trimming cut 4 bases from V and 0 bases from J; bases unmatched to any gene: 16. Per the germline V gene, CDR1 is LGHDT and CDR2 is YNNKEL (reference sequence). For the CDR3, the DNA is TGTGCCAGCAGCCCTGCTCGCGGGACTAGCATGCCGAGCTCCTACAATGAGCAGTTCTTC. Its protein is CASSPARGTSMPSSYNEQFF.

This clone was seen just once. The chain combines TRBV5-1 with TRBJ2-1, with 8 positions matching TRBD2. V was pared by 5 bases and J by 8 bases, with 6 bases of the junction left unmatched. In germline, CDR1 is SGHRS, CDR2 YFSETQ. The CDR3 consists of 13 residues. CDR3 loop: CASRLGSGDEQFF. As DNA, the CDR3 is TGCGCCAGCAGGCTTGGTAGCGGGGATGAGCAGTTCTTC. The variable domain in full, completed from reference TRBV5-1 and TRBJ2-1, reads KAGVTQTPRYLIKTRGQQVTLSCSPISGHRSVSWYQQTPGQGLQFLFEYFSETQRNKGNFPGRFSGRQFSNSRSEMNVSTLELGDSALYLCASRLGSGDEQFFGPGTRLTVL.

The rearrangement uses TRBV11-3 and TRBJ2-5; 9 nucleotides line up with TRBD1. CDR3 size: 13 residues. Losses at the gene ends were 1 base for V and 14 bases for J; bases not matched to a gene: 8. Germline V gives CDR1 SGHNT, CDR2 YENEEA. CDR3 sequence reads: CASSLGPGQGLYF. CDR3 DNA: TGTGCCAGCAGCTTAGGACCGGGACAGGGTCTTTACTTC.

The chain has TRBV12-5 and TRBJ2-2; no clear D. This CDR3 spans 13 amino acids. In germline, CDR1 is LGHNT, CDR2 FRNRAP. V was shortened by 7 bases and J by 4 bases, with 10 bases between the two germline ends. CDR3: CASAASGTGELFF. The CDR3 nucleotides read TGTGCTAGTGCCGCTAGTGGCACCGGGGAGCTGTTTTTT.

V gene TRBV19 combines with J gene TRBJ2-6; 8 bases map to TRBD1. The trim removed 5 bases at V and 4 bases at J, leaving 19 bases unmatched. This CDR3 is 20 amino acids long. Germline V gene sequence: CDR1 LNHDA, CDR2 SQIVND (reference sequence). The CDR3 region is CASSPSQGALVLTGANVLTF. In nucleotides, the CDR3 is TGTGCCAGTAGTCCCTCTCAGGGGGCGCTTGTTTTAACCGGGGCCAACGTCCTGACTTTC.

The rearrangement uses TRBV6-5 and TRBJ1-1; 9 bases align to TRBD1. This CDR3 is 14 amino acids long. With V trimmed by 4 bases and J by 8 bases, 8 bases remained unmatched. Germline assignment: CDR1 MNHEY and CDR2 SVGAGI. CDR3 in amino acids: CASSSPQGASEAFF. Written as DNA, the CDR3 is TGTGCCAGCAGTTCACCACAGGGGGCGTCGGAAGCTTTCTTT.

V usage is TRBV11-2 and J usage is TRBJ2-6; TRBD2 aligns across 7 bases. The J call may be incorrect, as the DNA end agrees better with TRBJ2-7. Germline CDR1 is SGHAT and CDR2 is FQNNGV. The CDR3 has 17 residues. The CDR3 here is CASSLAVPSGAGFEQYV. CDR3 bases: TGTGCCAGCAGCTTAGCGGTGCCGAGCGGGGCTGGATTTGAGCAGTACGTC.

This chain joins TRBV6-1 and TRBJ1-2, with D possibly matching TRBD1 (6 bases). Trimming stripped 2 bases from V and 4 bases from J, with 11 bases between. This CDR3 comprises 14 residues. From germline, CDR1 is MNHNS and CDR2 SASEGT. The CDR3 DNA reads TGTGCCAGCAGTGAACAGGCAGGGGCCTATGGCTACACCTTC. As protein: CASSEQAGAYGYTF.

In this sample, this clone turned up a few times. The V and J genes are TRBV3-1 (or the pseudogene TRBV3-2) and TRBJ2-2; 9 bases match TRBD1. This CDR3 spans 15 amino acids. Germline V gene sequence: CDR1 LGHDT, CDR2 YNNKEL (reference sequence). After removal of 4 bases from V and 4 bases from J, the junction contained 4 bases not matched to a gene. The chain's CDR3 is CASSPGTGLTGELFF. Here the CDR3 DNA reads TGTGCCAGCAGCCCCGGGACAGGGCTCACCGGGGAGCTGTTTTTT.

The V gene is TRBV28, the J gene TRBJ2-7, with 9 bases matching TRBD2. Trimming took 6 bases from V and 9 from J; bases not matched to a gene: 18. Per germline, CDR1 MDHEN and CDR2 SYDVKM. The CDR3 loop spans 16 amino acids. The CDR3 loop is CASSPLLGLAEVGQYV. CDR3 nucleotide sequence: TGTGCCAGCAGCCCCCTTCTGGGACTAGCCGAAGTGGGGCAGTACGTC.

The table lists this clone with a count of one. The chain combines TRBV9 with TRBJ2-3; D not resolved. The V and J ends lost 0 bases and 2 bases respectively, with 16 bases between them. The CDR3 is made up of 17 amino acids. CDR1 is SGDLS and CDR2 is YYNGEE in the germline V gene. This CDR3 reads CASSVEGVARSTDTQYF. The CDR3 DNA sequence: TGTGCCAGCAGCGTAGAAGGAGTAGCCCGATCCACAGATACGCAGTATTTT.

The V and J genes are TRBV11-3 and TRBJ1-1; D perhaps matches TRBD1 (5 bases). V dropped 5 bases and J dropped 0 bases, with 7 bases sitting between them. The CDR3 has 13 residues. Germline V gene lookup returns CDR1 SGHNT and CDR2 YENEEA. CDR3 coding DNA: TGTGCCAGCAGCCAGGGCCTGAACACTGAAGCTTTCTTT. Amino acids: CASSQGLNTEAFF.